This passage covers 14 T cell receptor beta chains from one sample sequenced in a study of shared clonotypes between healthy human individuals. TCRdb's table, derived via immunoSEQ multiplex PCR, lists solely in-frame clones and lacks some. The sample has 950,000 to 1,100,000 clones; about 74% are singletons. The sequenced sample consisted of memory CD4+ T cells sorted from blood. The subset here: CD45RA-negative fraction. All receptors derive from a man between 18 and 29 years old in good health.

Comments on this clone: This sample also contains other DNA sequences that code for the same CDR3. The chain is built from TRBV5-1 and TRBJ2-5; TRBD1 agrees at 8 bases. The germline gives CDR1 SGHRS, CDR2 YFSETQ. The V and J ends lost 0 bases and 5 bases, in that order; junction bases with no gene match: 0. The CDR3 is 13 residues long. CDR3 loop: CASSLGTGETQYF. DNA of the CDR3: TGCGCCAGCAGCTTGGGGACAGGGGAGACCCAGTACTTC.

Only a few counts were recorded for this clone. The chain recombines TRBV11-2 with TRBJ2-7; a weak D match, TRBD1 (6 bases). CDR1 is SGHAT and CDR2 is FQNNGV in the germline V gene. V gave up 1 base and J gave up 2 bases, with 12 bases separating them. This CDR3 comprises 15 residues. CDR3 DNA: TGTGCCAGCAGCTTAGCGCCAGGGGCGACCTACGAGCAGTACTTC. Protein sequence: CASSLAPGATYEQYF.

J is TRBJ1-3 and V is TRBV7-2; the D is unclear. Deletions cut 5 bases from V and 7 bases from J, with 12 bases between. This CDR3 region has 13 residues. Germline V gene sequence: CDR1 SGHTA, CDR2 FQGNSA. CDR3 bases: TGTGCCAGCAGCCTCCTACGAGAGAACACCATATATTTT. This encodes CASSLLRENTIYF.

The genes are TRBV5-1 and TRBJ2-1; 15 nucleotides agree with TRBD2. The V and J ends lost 3 bases and 12 bases, in that order; junction bases with no gene match: 7. The CDR3 length is 15 residues. Germline V gene sequence: CDR1 SGHRS, CDR2 YFSETQ. CDR3 amino acids: CASSSRTSGGAMQFF. The CDR3, as DNA: TGCGCCAGCAGCTCTCGGACTAGCGGGGGGGCAATGCAGTTCTTC.

The V and J genes are TRBV7-2 and TRBJ2-2; D gene unclear. Germline V gene lookup returns CDR1 SGHTA and CDR2 FQGNSA. V was clipped by 5 bases and J by 1 base, with 5 bases between them. The CDR3 length is 13 residues. CDR3 sequence (DNA): TGTGCCAGCAGCCAAAGGAACACCGGGGAGCTGTTTTTT. Its translation: CASSQRNTGELFF.

A note on this clone: One base away lies a much larger clone, so this may be a sequencing read error. The genes are TRBV5-6 and TRBJ2-3; D gene unclear. The V gene's germline CDR1 is SGHDT and CDR2 YYEEEE. With 2 bases removed from V and 2 bases from J, the gap between germline ends came to 3 bases. This CDR3 has 12 residues. CDR3 protein: CASSFATDTQYF. The CDR3 DNA reads as TGTGCCAGCAGCTTCGCCACAGATACGCAGTATTTT.

This clone was counted once. Compared with germline, one end of the junction differs, possibly owing to a read error. This sequence joins TRBV2 and TRBJ2-5, with unresolved D. Germline CDR1 reads SNHLY; CDR2 reads FYNNEI. This CDR3 has 11 amino acids. The CDR3: CASSNQGTQYF. The CDR3 DNA is TGTGCCAGCAGTAACCAAGGGACCCAGTACTTC.

The CDR3 reads CASSINRGGTYNSPLHF. The CDR3 nucleotides read TGTGCCAGCAGCATTAACAGGGGAGGCACCTATAATTCACCCCTCCACTTT. The rearrangement joins TRBV5-4 to TRBJ1-6; 7 bases fit TRBD1. In germline, CDR1 is SGHNT, CDR2 YYREEE (reference sequence). The CDR3 sequence is 17 residues long. The V segment lost 4 bases and the J segment 2 bases; nucleotides outside the gene matches: 9.

This clone appeared a single time. The chain is built from TRBV6-5 and TRBJ1-1, with D tentatively TRBD1 (6 bases). The length of the CDR3 is 15 residues. V was clipped by 4 bases and J by 0 bases, with 12 bases between them. Per the germline V gene, CDR1 is MNHEY and CDR2 is SVGAGI. The DNA of the CDR3 is TGTGCCAGCAGTTCAAGACAGGCTTTGAACACTGAAGCTTTCTTT. It encodes CASSSRQALNTEAFF.

With regard to this clone: Other nucleotide sequences in the sample specify the same CDR3. The chain is built from TRBV30 and TRBJ1-3; tentatively, D is TRBD1 (5 bases). Germline lookup yields CDR1 GTSNPN and CDR2 SVGIG (reference sequence). V was trimmed by 0 bases and J by 2 bases, leaving 11 bases between them. This CDR3 is built from 15 residues. Written as DNA, the CDR3 is TGTGCCTGGAGTGTATCGGGCAGGGCTGGAAACACCATATATTTT. As protein: CAWSVSGRAGNTIYF.

Comment on this clone: Other DNA sequences in this sample translate to the same CDR3. V is TRBV2 and J is TRBJ1-1; a weak D match, TRBD1 (5 bases). CDR1 is SNHLY, CDR2 FYNNEI, per germline. The CDR3 contains 13 residues. V shed 6 bases and J shed 2 bases, with 10 bases lying between them. CDR3 in DNA: TGTGCCAGCAGGCCGCAGGGTAACACTGAAGCTTTCTTT. Protein: CASRPQGNTEAFF.

The rearrangement joins TRBV10-2 to TRBJ1-4, with a tentative D call TRBD1 (5 bases). The V end was cut by 1 base, the J end by 5 bases, with 11 bases between. The CDR3 is 15 amino acids. Germline V gene sequence: CDR1 WSHSY, CDR2 SAAADI. The CDR3 bases are TGCGCCAGCAGTGAGTACCGGGGGTCAAATGAAAAACTGTTTTTT. This encodes CASSEYRGSNEKLFF.

The chain recombines TRBV10-2 with TRBJ2-1, with a tentative D call TRBD2 (6 bases). Germline assignment: CDR1 WSHSY and CDR2 SAAADI. The CDR3 consists of 16 residues. Trimming cost V 4 bases and J 3 bases, with 16 bases left between them. The CDR3 DNA sequence: TGCGCCAGCAGTGTCCGCGGGGCTAGCCACTACAATGAGCAGTTCTTC. As protein: CASSVRGASHYNEQFF.

The chain has TRBV4-2 and TRBJ1-2, with a possible D match to TRBD1 (5 bases). CDR1 and CDR2 (germline): LGHNA, YNFKEQ. The CDR3 runs 15 residues. Trimming left V 0 bases short and J 4 bases short, with 12 bases between. CDR3 region: CASSQDAQEAYGYTF. DNA for the CDR3: TGTGCCAGCAGCCAAGATGCACAGGAGGCCTATGGCTACACCTTC.